The rows below give T cell receptor beta chains drawn from one sample of a study of patients and donors after allogeneic stem cell transplantation. TCRdb analysed the RT-PCR reads with MiXCR anew, one entry per CDR3 protein. Counted here are hundreds of thousands of distinct CDR3 sequences, around two fifths occurring once; the ten biggest clones make up under 14%. Sequencing input: blood, either unsorted or a sorted T cell fraction (not recorded which). Receptors originate from a human donor who was either an allogeneic HSCT recipient or a stem cell or donor lymphocyte infusion donor (not recorded which). It is not recorded whose cells these are; they may come from a transplant donor. The CDR3 runs from the conserved cysteine through the conserved F or W. A D gene is named only where the DNA matches it firmly. Clone size is shown for a subset of rows, as once, few, many or a class of expanded clone.

abundance: few
j_gene: TRBJ2-3
d_gene: TRBD2
v_gene: TRBV5-1
CDR3aa: CASSRTSGGTDTQYF
CDR3nt: TGCGCCAGCAGTCGCACTAGCGGAGGCACAGATACGCAGTATTTT

abundance: -
j_gene: TRBJ2-4
d_gene: -
v_gene: TRBV6-6
CDR3aa: CASSLMGGKNIQYF
CDR3nt: TGTGCCAGCAGTCTGATGGGGGGCAAAAACATTCAGTACTTC

abundance: -
j_gene: TRBJ2-7
d_gene: -
v_gene: TRBV28
CDR3aa: CASKISGTYDEQYF
CDR3nt: TGTGCCAGCAAGATATCCGGGACGTACGACGAGCAGTACTTC

abundance: few
j_gene: TRBJ2-3
d_gene: TRBD1
v_gene: TRBV5-1
CDR3aa: CASSGTGGRSDTQYF
CDR3nt: TGCGCCAGCAGCGGGACAGGGGGCAGGTCAGATACGCAGTATTTT

abundance: few
j_gene: TRBJ1-1
d_gene: -
v_gene: TRBV5-8
CDR3aa: CASSLMGTTNTEAFF
CDR3nt: TGTGCCAGCAGCTTGATGGGGACCACCAACACTGAAGCTTTCTTT

abundance: -
j_gene: TRBJ2-5
d_gene: TRBD1
v_gene: TRBV27
CDR3aa: CASSLDRDKTQYF
CDR3nt: TGTGCCAGCAGTTTGGACAGGGACAAGACCCAGTACTTC

abundance: -
j_gene: TRBJ2-3
d_gene: -
v_gene: TRBV5-1
CDR3aa: CASSSRYGSSGDTQYF
CDR3nt: TGCGCCAGCAGCTCCCGCTACGGGAGCAGCGGAGATACGCAGTATTTT

abundance: few
j_gene: TRBJ1-5
d_gene: -
v_gene: TRBV18
CDR3aa: CASSPDSSVQPQHF
CDR3nt: TGTGCCAGCTCACCAGACAGTTCTGTTCAGCCCCAGCATTTT

abundance: -
j_gene: TRBJ1-3
d_gene: -
v_gene: TRBV11-2
CDR3aa: CASSPPGGTISGNTIYF
CDR3nt: TGTGCCAGCAGCCCACCCGGGGGGACAATTTCTGGAAACACCATATATTTT

abundance: once
j_gene: TRBJ2-7
d_gene: TRBD2
v_gene: TRBV9
CDR3aa: CASSVAGGSSYEQYF
CDR3nt: TGTGCCAGCAGCGTAGCGGGGGGGAGCTCCTACGAGCAGTACTTC

abundance: -
j_gene: TRBJ1-2
d_gene: TRBD1
v_gene: TRBV9
CDR3aa: CASSEGQGNGYTF
CDR3nt: TGTGCCAGCAGCGAGGGACAGGGAAATGGCTACACCTTC

abundance: few
j_gene: TRBJ1-2
d_gene: TRBD1
v_gene: TRBV12-3/TRBV12-4
CDR3aa: CASSPRGQANYGYTF
CDR3nt: TGTGCCAGCAGTCCGAGGGGGCAGGCTAACTATGGCTACACCTTC

abundance: many
j_gene: TRBJ1-2
d_gene: -
v_gene: TRBV5-1
CDR3aa: CASSLIPRGLLRYGYTF
CDR3nt: TGCGCCAGCAGCTTGATTCCCCGGGGCCTACTTCGATATGGCTACACCTTC

abundance: -
j_gene: TRBJ2-1
d_gene: TRBD2
v_gene: TRBV6-4
CDR3aa: CASRRLAGGNEQFF
CDR3nt: TGTGCCAGCAGGCGGCTAGCGGGGGGTAATGAGCAGTTCTTC

abundance: -
j_gene: TRBJ1-6
d_gene: TRBD1
v_gene: TRBV7-2
CDR3aa: CASSAWTGINSPLHF
CDR3nt: TGTGCCAGCAGCGCTTGGACAGGGATTAATTCACCCCTCCACTTT

abundance: -
j_gene: TRBJ1-2
d_gene: -
v_gene: TRBV3-1
CDR3aa: CASSQEGPGYTF
CDR3nt: TGTGCCAGCAGCCAAGAGGGACCCGGCTACACCTTC

abundance: few
j_gene: TRBJ1-5
d_gene: TRBD1
v_gene: TRBV6-6
CDR3aa: CASSPKDRVSGGDQPQHF
CDR3nt: TGTGCCAGCAGTCCTAAGGACAGGGTCTCGGGTGGTGATCAGCCCCAGCATTTT

abundance: -
j_gene: TRBJ2-7
d_gene: -
v_gene: TRBV4-1
CDR3aa: CASSPRDGDFYEQYF
CDR3nt: TGCGCCAGCAGCCCCCGGGACGGAGATTTCTACGAGCAGTACTTC

abundance: few
j_gene: TRBJ1-1
d_gene: -
v_gene: TRBV3-1
CDR3aa: CASSRALGWTEAFF
CDR3nt: TGTGCCAGCAGCCGGGCCTTGGGGTGGACTGAAGCTTTCTTT

abundance: -
j_gene: TRBJ1-5
d_gene: -
v_gene: TRBV6-5
CDR3aa: CASAGYRNQPQHF
CDR3nt: TGTGCCAGTGCAGGGTATCGGAATCAGCCCCAGCATTTT

abundance: -
j_gene: TRBJ2-2
d_gene: -
v_gene: TRBV27
CDR3aa: CASSLSGPGTAGELFF
CDR3nt: TGTGCCAGCAGTTTATCGGGGCCGGGAACGGCCGGGGAGCTGTTTTTT

abundance: -
j_gene: TRBJ1-1
d_gene: -
v_gene: TRBV4-1
CDR3aa: CASSQRYREGTEAFF
CDR3nt: TGCGCCAGCAGCCAGCGATACAGGGAAGGCACTGAAGCTTTCTTT

abundance: -
j_gene: TRBJ1-3
d_gene: -
v_gene: TRBV5-1
CDR3aa: CASSPVEVPSGNTIYF
CDR3nt: TGCGCCAGCAGCCCAGTGGAGGTTCCCTCTGGAAACACCATATATTTT

abundance: -
j_gene: TRBJ1-6
d_gene: -
v_gene: TRBV6-5
CDR3aa: CASSRDIRRSPLHF
CDR3nt: TGTGCCAGCAGTCGGGACATCAGACGATCACCCCTCCACTTT

abundance: few
j_gene: TRBJ2-7
d_gene: -
v_gene: TRBV10-3
CDR3aa: CAISQGLAYEQYF
CDR3nt: TGTGCCATCAGCCAGGGGCTAGCCTACGAGCAGTACTTC

abundance: few
j_gene: TRBJ1-2
d_gene: -
v_gene: TRBV9
CDR3aa: CASSLGRRGYGYTF
CDR3nt: TGTGCCAGCAGCTTGGGCCGTCGGGGGTATGGCTACACCTTC

abundance: few
j_gene: TRBJ1-3
d_gene: TRBD1
v_gene: TRBV3-1
CDR3aa: CASSWGTGTGNTIYF
CDR3nt: TGTGCCAGCAGCTGGGGGACAGGAACTGGAAACACCATATATTTT

abundance: -
j_gene: TRBJ2-1
d_gene: -
v_gene: TRBV12-3/TRBV12-4
CDR3aa: CASRPSGSSYNEQFF
CDR3nt: TGTGCCAGCAGGCCGTCTGGGAGCTCCTACAATGAGCAGTTCTTC

abundance: -
j_gene: TRBJ2-1
d_gene: -
v_gene: TRBV5-1
CDR3aa: CASDSAGPYNEQFF
CDR3nt: TGCGCCAGCGACTCCGCTGGACCGTACAATGAGCAGTTCTTC

abundance: few
j_gene: TRBJ2-2
d_gene: -
v_gene: TRBV7-2
CDR3aa: CASRQNPGAWTGELFF
CDR3nt: TGTGCCAGCAGACAGAACCCGGGGGCATGGACCGGGGAGCTGTTTTTT

abundance: few
j_gene: TRBJ1-1
d_gene: -
v_gene: TRBV12-3/TRBV12-4
CDR3aa: CASSPYGGYGEAFF
CDR3nt: TGTGCCAGCAGTCCCTACGGGGGCTATGGTGAAGCTTTCTTT

abundance: -
j_gene: TRBJ1-2
d_gene: -
v_gene: TRBV2
CDR3aa: CASKIGVRGYTF
CDR3nt: TGTGCCAGCAAGATAGGGGTCCGGGGCTACACCTTC

abundance: few
j_gene: TRBJ1-2
d_gene: -
v_gene: TRBV5-1
CDR3aa: CASSLTQGNYGYTF
CDR3nt: TGCGCCAGCAGCTTGACCCAGGGGAACTATGGCTACACCTTC

abundance: once
j_gene: TRBJ2-3
d_gene: -
v_gene: TRBV5-1
CDR3aa: CASSLSLSGRTDTQYF
CDR3nt: TGCGCCAGCAGCTTGTCCCTCAGCGGACGCACAGATACGCAGTATTTT

abundance: -
j_gene: TRBJ1-5
d_gene: -
v_gene: TRBV5-1
CDR3aa: CASSLGPRDNQPQHF
CDR3nt: TGCGCCAGCAGCTTGGGGCCCAGGGACAATCAGCCCCAGCATTTT

abundance: -
j_gene: TRBJ1-1
d_gene: -
v_gene: TRBV10-3
CDR3aa: CAISDSNTEAFF
CDR3nt: TGTGCCATCAGTGACTCAAACACTGAAGCTTTCTTT

abundance: few
j_gene: TRBJ1-2
d_gene: TRBD1
v_gene: TRBV20-1
CDR3aa: CSASPGQGGRYGYTF
CDR3nt: TGCAGTGCTTCTCCGGGACAGGGGGGGAGATATGGCTACACCTTC

abundance: -
j_gene: TRBJ2-2
d_gene: -
v_gene: TRBV18
CDR3aa: CASSPPVNGELFF
CDR3nt: TGTGCCAGCTCACCACCGGTGAACGGGGAGCTGTTTTTT

abundance: -
j_gene: TRBJ2-1
d_gene: -
v_gene: TRBV6-2/TRBV6-3
CDR3aa: CASKTYLEQFF
CDR3nt: TGTGCCAGCAAAACATATCTAGAGCAGTTCTTC

abundance: few
j_gene: TRBJ1-3
d_gene: -
v_gene: TRBV9
CDR3aa: CASSQDGKGGNTIYF
CDR3nt: TGTGCCAGCAGCCAAGATGGGAAGGGAGGAAACACCATATATTTT

abundance: -
j_gene: TRBJ2-1
d_gene: TRBD1
v_gene: TRBV29-1
CDR3aa: CSVKDRGPHNEQFF
CDR3nt: TGCAGCGTGAAGGACAGGGGGCCCCACAATGAGCAGTTCTTC

abundance: -
j_gene: TRBJ1-6
d_gene: TRBD1
v_gene: TRBV6-5
CDR3aa: CASSRTGEYNSPLHF
CDR3nt: TGTGCCAGCAGTCGGACAGGGGAGTATAATTCACCCCTCCACTTT

abundance: -
j_gene: TRBJ1-2
d_gene: -
v_gene: TRBV20-1
CDR3aa: CSARDGGGKPNYGYTF
CDR3nt: TGCAGTGCTAGAGATGGGGGCGGCAAACCGAACTATGGCTACACCTTC

abundance: few
j_gene: TRBJ1-3
d_gene: -
v_gene: TRBV6-1
CDR3aa: CATHTGSTGNTIYF
CDR3nt: TGTGCCACCCACACAGGGTCTACTGGAAACACCATATATTTT

abundance: -
j_gene: TRBJ2-7
d_gene: -
v_gene: TRBV21-1
CDR3aa: CASSKDSDRGCHEQYF
CDR3nt: TGTGCCAGCAGCAAAGACTCGGACAGGGGTTGCCACGAGCAGTACTTC

abundance: -
j_gene: TRBJ1-5
d_gene: -
v_gene: TRBV27
CDR3aa: CASSFRPGGNQPQHF
CDR3nt: TGTGCCAGCAGTTTCAGGCCTGGGGGCAATCAGCCCCAGCATTTT

abundance: few
j_gene: TRBJ1-6
d_gene: -
v_gene: TRBV12-3/TRBV12-4
CDR3aa: CASSQDRLEVTPLHF
CDR3nt: TGTGCCAGCAGTCAGGACCGCCTTGAGGTGACACCCCTCCACTTT

abundance: few
j_gene: TRBJ1-6
d_gene: TRBD1
v_gene: TRBV20-1
CDR3aa: CSASVGGSFNSPLHF
CDR3nt: TGCAGTGCTAGTGTAGGGGGCTCATTTAATTCACCCCTCCACTTT

abundance: few
j_gene: TRBJ2-6
d_gene: -
v_gene: TRBV7-8
CDR3aa: CASSPRWANVLTF
CDR3nt: TGTGCCAGCAGCCCACGGTGGGCCAACGTCCTGACTTTC

abundance: -
j_gene: TRBJ1-5
d_gene: -
v_gene: TRBV4-1
CDR3aa: CASSQVGQPQHF
CDR3nt: TGCGCCAGCAGCCAAGTAGGTCAGCCCCAGCATTTT

abundance: few
j_gene: TRBJ2-5
d_gene: -
v_gene: TRBV10-3
CDR3aa: CAISSGGETQYF
CDR3nt: TGTGCCATCAGCAGCGGAGGGGAGACCCAGTACTTC

abundance: -
j_gene: TRBJ1-5
d_gene: TRBD1
v_gene: TRBV12-3/TRBV12-4
CDR3aa: CASSLEGQASNQPQHF
CDR3nt: TGTGCCAGCAGTTTAGAAGGACAGGCTAGCAATCAGCCCCAGCATTTT

abundance: -
j_gene: TRBJ1-6
d_gene: -
v_gene: TRBV7-2
CDR3aa: CASSLRGQYNSPLHF
CDR3nt: TGTGCCAGCAGCCTAAGAGGGCAGTATAATTCACCCCTCCACTTT

abundance: -
j_gene: TRBJ1-1
d_gene: -
v_gene: TRBV4-3
CDR3aa: CASSQVRGPMNTEAFF
CDR3nt: TGCGCCAGCAGCCAAGTTAGGGGACCCATGAACACTGAAGCTTTCTTT

abundance: once
j_gene: TRBJ2-1
d_gene: TRBD2
v_gene: TRBV3-1
CDR3aa: CASSAAGPASYNEQFF
CDR3nt: TGTGCCAGCAGCGCAGCGGGGCCAGCGTCCTACAATGAGCAGTTCTTC

abundance: -
j_gene: TRBJ2-3
d_gene: -
v_gene: TRBV5-1
CDR3aa: CASSLNLASTDTQYF
CDR3nt: TGCGCCAGCAGCTTGAATCTCGCTAGCACAGATACGCAGTATTTT

abundance: -
j_gene: TRBJ2-1
d_gene: TRBD2
v_gene: TRBV9
CDR3aa: CASSAQIAGDYNEQFF
CDR3nt: TGTGCCAGCAGCGCACAGATAGCGGGGGACTACAATGAGCAGTTCTTC

abundance: few
j_gene: TRBJ2-3
d_gene: -
v_gene: TRBV10-3
CDR3aa: CAINQLDKADTQYF
CDR3nt: TGTGCCATCAACCAACTAGATAAGGCAGATACGCAGTATTTT

abundance: -
j_gene: TRBJ1-4
d_gene: TRBD1
v_gene: TRBV4-1
CDR3aa: CASDRPGQGAEKLFF
CDR3nt: TGCGCCAGCGACCGACCGGGACAGGGAGCGGAAAAACTGTTTTTT